Listed below are T cell receptor beta chains from one sample, sequenced in a study of shared clonotypes between healthy human individuals. This table comes from immunoSEQ multiplex PCR, and its TCRdb copy is limited to in-frame clones, with some not included. The data hold about 710,000 clones, with 72% observed a single time. The material sequenced was memory CD4+ T cells sorted from blood. The receptor source for this set is a woman aged 25 to 39 in good health. Each CDR3 is given without its conserved first and last residue. The D gene is left open where the match is weak. The size of a clone is reported for some rows only, either as once, few or many, or as a class for expanded clones.

clone_size d_call j_call v_call cdr3_aa
NA NA TRBJ2-2 TRBV5-4 ASSSGRPIRGVAGELF
few TRBD2 TRBJ2-5 TRBV5-1 ASSLGSGGETQY
once NA TRBJ2-2 TRBV27 ASRRQLGELF
NA TRBD1 TRBJ1-2 TRBV5-4 ASSLQGVYGYT
NA NA TRBJ2-2 TRBV4-2 ASSQGVKGLLAFANTGELF
NA NA TRBJ2-6 TRBV6-5 ASSYTTGGANVLT
NA NA TRBJ2-7 TRBV7-6 ASSPSLPFYEQY
once NA TRBJ2-7 TRBV11-2 ASSLGRDGLYEQY
few NA TRBJ2-7 TRBV18 ASSLAHDYEQY
few NA TRBJ2-3 TRBV28 ASIKTGSRTNTQY
few NA TRBJ1-2 TRBV28 ASSLVGGYGYT
NA NA TRBJ2-1 TRBV15 ATSREQGYEQF
many NA TRBJ1-1 TRBV2 ASSVASYMNTEAF
few TRBD2 TRBJ2-7 TRBV14 ASSHTLAGERQY
NA NA TRBJ2-5 TRBV9 ASSARAGQDSPETQY
few NA TRBJ2-2 TRBV27 ASTLGGKGGELF
NA TRBD2 TRBJ2-1 TRBV12-5 ASGLVLSGSGHEQF
NA NA TRBJ2-6 TRBV6-5 ATRSHSGANVLT
NA TRBD2 TRBJ2-1 TRBV11-2 ASSLVGTSGRNEQF
NA NA TRBJ1-4 TRBV28 ASSLNWAINEKLF
NA NA TRBJ2-3 TRBV2 ASSRNLRDTQY
few NA TRBJ2-7 TRBV29-1 SAARGGDEQY
NA TRBD2 TRBJ2-1 TRBV30 AWSALTSYEQF
NA NA TRBJ1-4 TRBV28 ASSFAQEGWEKLF
NA NA TRBJ1-1 TRBV19 ASSIFEGRTEAF
NA TRBD2 TRBJ2-3 TRBV18 ASSPTSAVDTQY
NA NA TRBJ2-7 TRBV27 ASRPGERGTYEQY
NA NA TRBJ1-2 TRBV6-1 ASSAYGHATGYT
NA NA TRBJ1-4 TRBV15 ATSRDSDEKLF
NA NA TRBJ2-1 TRBV11-2 ASSSVGNEQF
few NA TRBJ1-2 TRBV28 ASSRGGYGYT
NA NA TRBJ1-2 TRBV7-8 ASSLGRRGEGYT
NA NA TRBJ2-3 TRBV28 ASSPGTGWQDTQY
NA TRBD1 TRBJ1-4 TRBV6-1 ASSVRQGATNEKLF
many NA TRBJ1-3 TRBV5-4 ASSFMGGVMGNTIY
NA NA TRBJ1-5 TRBV19 ASSNWGDSNQPQH
once NA TRBJ1-2 TRBV28 ASMRPLYGYT
few NA TRBJ1-5 TRBV27 ASSPGSNQPQH
NA NA TRBJ1-4 TRBV5-8 ASSPRTSNNEKLF
NA NA TRBJ2-5 TRBV2 ASSEAPVSETQY
NA TRBD1 TRBJ2-2 TRBV7-7 ASSRTGLTGELF
NA TRBD2 TRBJ2-3 TRBV19 ASSMGTSGSTDTQY
NA TRBD2 TRBJ2-3 TRBV23-1 ASSPRPSGRYHTDTQY
NA TRBD1 TRBJ2-7 TRBV29-1 SVDLQGGHEQY
many NA TRBJ1-2 TRBV28 ASSPPDGITSNYGYT
NA TRBD1 TRBJ1-2 TRBV28 ASSLGRGRGVGDYGYT
NA TRBD1 NA TRBV7-2 ASSLGGTGGDEQY
NA NA TRBJ1-1 TRBV27 ASSFLKNTEAF
NA NA TRBJ2-7 TRBV5-4 ASSLATGTYEQY
NA NA TRBJ1-3 TRBV5-4 ASSLRGDGNTIY
NA NA TRBJ1-1 TRBV10-3 ALTRDWNTEAF
NA NA TRBJ1-2 TRBV6-5 ASSSTGITNYGYT
NA TRBD1 TRBJ2-7 TRBV4-1 ASSQQRDRVGEQY
few NA TRBJ1-4 TRBV18 ASSPATNEKLF
NA TRBD2 TRBJ2-3 TRBV12-5 ASGVGTSGTDTQY
NA TRBD1 TRBJ2-7 TRBV6-5 ASSYQVGQGYEQY